This record concerns one TCR beta chain sequence. The antigen remains undetermined. The data were obtained in a study of CD8 T cells in ankylosing spondylitis. Whole-study findings and limits: What appeared characteristic of ankylosing spondylitis blood was a TCR beta motif of eight highly homologous variants.

The V gene lost 5 bases and the J gene lost 7 bases, with 15 bases spanning the gap. The germline V gene has CDR1 MNHEY and CDR2 SVGEGT. CDR3 length: 13 residues. One entry per CDR3 protein, called by TCRdb with MiXCR from the 5' RACE reads. This sample has roughly 250,000 distinct CDR3 sequences, with around 9.2% found just once. Sequencing was performed on blood, either unsorted or a sorted T cell fraction (not recorded which). The sequence was collected from a male donor with ankylosing spondylitis or in good health (not recorded which). The V and J genes are TRBV6-2 or TRBV6-3 and TRBJ2-7; D might be TRBD2 (5 bases). CDR3 residues: CASSRDLSWEQYF. The DNA for the CDR3 is TGTGCCAGCAGTCGGGATCTCTCGTGGGAGCAGTACTTC.